Given below is one TCR beta chain in context. This clonotype was seen at least ten times. The antigen it recognizes is unknown. No base quality values were provided; no much bigger clone lies one nucleotide off. The sample's time point, from its label and the paper: day 60 (about 2 months) after transplantation. Interpreted using the paper, the treatment or condition label stands for: allogeneic hematopoietic cell transplantation with graft depleted of TCRalphabeta T cells and CD19 B cells. The transplant recipients were children given TCRalphabeta/CD19-depleted allogeneic hematopoietic cell grafts. The data originate from a study of T-cell reconstitution after alpha-beta-depleted transplantation in children (dated by TCRdb to the mid-2010s). Study-wide context: The study quantitatively tracked T-cell immune reconstitution after TCRalphabeta/CD19-depleted allogeneic hematopoietic cell transplantation in children using TCR repertoire profiling. General study outcomes and caveats: The apparently early recovery of alphabetaT-cell counts about two months after transplant reportedly depended on only several hundred rapidly expanded clones that came from non-depleted graft cells. The high TCRbeta diversity at day 60 in some patients was ascribed to recipient T cells and intrathymic progenitors that had survived conditioning. Over subsequent months, a decline in hyperexpanded clone frequencies was noted, and after one year, T-cell counts and TCRbeta diversity were mostly ascribed to newly produced T cells.

V has 1 base trimmed and J has 7 bases trimmed; junction bases matching no gene number 9. Taken from cysteine to phenylalanine, the CDR3 has 16 residues. The read is trimmed to its CDR3 DNA, 48 bases read in frame from base 1. As encoded in the germline V gene, CDR1 is SGHVS while CDR2 is FNYEAQ. Library construction relied on PCR. Instrument on record: Illumina HiSeq 2500. TCR libraries were prepared with molecular barcoding, using unique molecular identifiers to normalize TCRbeta repertoire quantification. TCRdb took the public reads, trimmed them with fastp at Q25, ran MiXCR for clone calling and kept in-frame beta chains. Rows with one shared CDR3 protein collapse into an entry with the most common genes and DNA. The sample yields tens of thousands of distinct CDR3 sequences; approximately 9.2% were counted once. The ten top clones hold roughly 29% of the sample.

The clonotype originates from a male patient aged 2 to 9 who had a stem cell transplant for chronic granulomatous disease, so the T cells may come from the graft donor. The chain joins TRBV7-6 to TRBJ2-1; 8 of the junction bases match TRBD2. Sequencing used PBMCs, mostly from graft donor cells, obtained 60 days after TCRalphabeta/CD19-depleted stem cell transplant. The bases read TGTGCCAGCAGCTTAGAGGCCAGCGGGAGTCGTAATGAGCAGTTCTTC. Translated, this gives CASSLEASGSRNEQFF. Joined to the reference TRBV7-6 and TRBJ2-1 proteins, this CDR3 gives the full variable domain: GAGVSQSPRYKVTKRGQDVALRCDPISGHVSLYWYRQALGQGPEFLTYFNYEAQQDKSGLPNDRFSAERPEGSISTLTIQRTEQRDSAMYRCASSLEASGSRNEQFFGPGTRLTVL.